The 13 T cell receptor beta chains listed next were all sequenced from one sample in a study of CD8+ T cells in alopecia areata (dated by TCRdb to between 2017 and 2018). The meaning of the sample's time point label: baseline before oral tofacitinib. The method behind the library was the immunoSEQ multiplex PCR assay. For TCR sequencing, RNA was extracted from every sample and reverse transcribed into cDNA to serve as template. TCRdb retrieved this table from immuneACCESS and kept in-frame rearrangements only. Not all clones are present; in checked studies, unresolved V genes account for under half, and no reason is known for the remainder. The sample table holds about 56,000 clones, of which about 96% were seen once. The top ten clones comprise around 24% of the sample. The sample in question was CD8+ T cells sorted from blood, obtained at week 0. The receptors shown here come from a human donor with alopecia areata.

The rearrangement uses TRBV9 and TRBJ1-6, with TRBD1 as a possible D gene (5 bases). From germline, CDR1 is SGDLS and CDR2 YYNGEE. V was trimmed by 0 bases and J by 7 bases, leaving 17 bases between them. This CDR3 has 17 amino acids. The CDR3 region is CASSVEKRGDSNSPLHF. CDR3 DNA sequence: TGTGCCAGCAGCGTAGAAAAGAGGGGTGATTCAAATTCACCCCTCCACTTT. Supplemented by reference TRBV9 and TRBJ1-6, the full variable domain reads DSGVTQTPKHLITATGQRVTLRCSPRSGDLSVYWYQQSLDQGLQFLIQYYNGEERAKGNILERFSAQQFPDLHSELNLSSLELGDSALYFCASSVEKRGDSNSPLHFGNGTRLTVT.

The chain joins TRBV4-1 to TRBJ2-7; D gene uncertain. CDR3 size: 13 residues. The germline gives CDR1 MGHRA, CDR2 YSYEKL. The V and J ends lost 4 bases and 4 bases respectively, with 11 bases between them. The CDR3 loop is CASSPLVTYEQYF. The CDR3 nucleotides read TGCGCCAGCAGCCCCCTAGTGACTTACGAGCAGTACTTC.

This chain connects TRBV4-1 to TRBJ1-2, with 7 bases lining up with TRBD1. The germline gives CDR1 MGHRA, CDR2 YSYEKL. CDR3 length: 13 amino acids. J gave up 4 bases and V 4 bases, and 3 bases lay outside the gene matches. This chain's CDR3 is CASSRDRAYGYTF. The CDR3 DNA sequence: TGCGCCAGCAGCCGAGACAGGGCCTATGGCTACACCTTC.

The V gene is TRBV7-9, the J gene TRBJ2-7; TRBD1 matches 7 bases. Germline assignment: CDR1 SEHNR and CDR2 FQNEAQ (reference sequence). The length of the CDR3 is 14 residues. V lost 6 bases to trimming and J lost 5 bases; unmatched junction nucleotides: 10. CDR3 protein: CASSPTLTGDEQYF. The CDR3 bases are TGTGCCAGCAGTCCTACCCTAACAGGGGACGAGCAGTACTTC.

The chain is built from TRBV5-1 and TRBJ2-2; no firm D call. Per the germline V gene, CDR1 is SGHRS and CDR2 is YFSETQ. V lost 0 bases and J lost 0, with 3 bases in between. The CDR3 runs to 14 residues. The CDR3 DNA reads as TGCGCCAGCAGCTTGGGTTCGAACACCGGGGAGCTGTTTTTT. Its translation is CASSLGSNTGELFF.

The V gene is TRBV4-3, the J gene TRBJ2-1; 7 bases fit TRBD2. The CDR3 has 16 amino acids. V shed 4 bases, J shed 2 bases, and the junction held 8 bases outside the gene matches. From germline, CDR1 is LGHNA and CDR2 YSLEER. The CDR3 DNA is TGCGCCAGCAGCCCCGGGGCGGGGGTTACCTACAATGAGCAGTTCTTC. It translates to CASSPGAGVTYNEQFF.

Written as DNA, the CDR3 is TGTGCCTGGAGTCCACAGGAATCCTACAATGAGCAGTTCTTC. Translated: CAWSPQESYNEQFF. The rearrangement joins TRBV30 to TRBJ2-1, with D possibly matching TRBD1 (5 bases). The CDR3 runs to 14 residues. The germline V gene encodes CDR1 GTSNPN and CDR2 SVGIG (reference sequence). The V end lost 2 bases, the J end lost 1 base, and 9 bases lay between the germline ends.

The rearrangement uses TRBV29-1 and TRBJ1-3; 8 bases line up with TRBD1. The CDR3 extends over 15 amino acids. Germline lookup yields CDR1 SQVTM and CDR2 ANQGSEA. V lost 4 bases and J lost 1; bases outside the gene matches: 6. For the CDR3, the DNA is TGCAGCGTTGTACGGACAGGGAATTCTGGAAACACCATATATTTT. This sequence encodes CSVVRTGNSGNTIYF.

The chain has TRBV4-3 and TRBJ1-2; the D gene is possibly TRBD1 (6 bases). The V gene's germline CDR1 is LGHNA and CDR2 YSLEER. The V and J ends lost 5 bases and 3 bases respectively, with 16 bases between them. The CDR3 spans 15 residues. The CDR3: CASSGPGHQDYGYTF. CDR3 sequence (DNA): TGCGCCAGCAGCGGACCGGGACACCAAGACTATGGCTACACCTTC.

The V call is TRBV4-1, the J call TRBJ2-1; a weak D match, TRBD2 (6 bases). CDR1 and CDR2 from the germline V gene are MGHRA and YSYEKL. The V end was cut by 5 bases, the J end by 8 bases, with 25 bases between. The CDR3 is 17 amino acids. The CDR3 DNA is TGCGCCAGCAGCTCTCCCGGGGGTCGTCAACCAGAGGATGAGCAGTTCTTC. Protein sequence: CASSSPGGRQPEDEQFF.

The rearrangement uses TRBV29-1 and TRBJ2-1; no clear D. Germline-derived CDR1 and CDR2 are SQVTM and ANQGSEA. The length of the CDR3 is 14 residues. The ends were cut back, 1 base at V and 3 bases at J, with 10 bases in the middle. CDR3 coding DNA: TGCAGCGTTGAAGGCGGTGATAGCTACAATGAGCAGTTCTTC. It translates to CSVEGGDSYNEQFF.

The chain combines TRBV7-2 with TRBJ2-3, with 11 nucleotides matching TRBD1. This CDR3 has 16 residues. From germline, CDR1 is SGHTA and CDR2 FQGNSA. V lost 3 bases, J lost 1 base, and 3 bases stayed unmatched. CDR3 region: CASSFGQGAGTDTQYF. The CDR3, as DNA: TGTGCCAGCAGCTTCGGACAGGGGGCGGGCACAGATACGCAGTATTTT.

A single count supports this clone. This chain uses TRBV21-1 with TRBJ2-5; the D call in the table, TRBD2, was not verified against the DNA. TRBV21-1 is a recognized pseudogene. This CDR3 region has 14 residues. CDR3 protein: CASSIGGEEETQYF. CDR3 DNA sequence: TGTGCCAGCAGCATTGGGGGGGAAGAAGAGACCCAGTACTTC.